This is a list of T cell receptor beta chains from one sample in a study of graft-versus-host responses after intestinal transplantation. No antigens are known for them. Using immunoSEQ multiplex PCR, the repertoire was profiled, and TCRdb retains in-frame clones only, with some absent. The data contain more than 90,000 clones, more than 80% of them seen just once; the ten biggest clones take up roughly 0.24%. The sequencing here drew on unstimulated CD4+ T cells sorted from spleen or lymph node cells, taken before transplant. The receptors come from a human donor who was the organ donor for an intestinal transplant. Both conserved end residues are part of each CDR3. A D gene is named only where the DNA matches it firmly. Clone sizes are given selectively: once, few, many, or a class where the clone is expanded.

d_gene | abundance | j_gene | v_gene | CDR3nt | CDR3aa
. | . | TRBJ1-1 | TRBV18 | TGTGCCAGCTCACCAATAGGTGCGGGGAACACTGAAGCTTTCTTT | CASSPIGAGNTEAFF
. | once | TRBJ2-2 | TRBV11-3 | TGTGCCAGCAGCTTAGATCTCCCCCTAACGGGACAGAACACCGGGGAGCTGTTTTTT | CASSLDLPLTGQNTGELFF
TRBD1 | . | TRBJ1-2 | TRBV5-1 | TGCGCCAGCAGCTTCGGGACAGCCTATGGCTACACCTTC | CASSFGTAYGYTF
. | . | TRBJ2-3 | TRBV2 | TGTGCCAGCAAAGACCCCAGCACAGATACGCAGTATTTT | CASKDPSTDTQYF
. | . | TRBJ2-7 | TRBV11-2 | TGTGCCAGCCGGATATCCTACGAGCAGTACTTC | CASRISYEQYF
TRBD2 | . | TRBJ2-1 | TRBV4-1 | TGCGCCAGCAGCTCATCTAGCGGTAGCTCCTACAATGAGCAGTTCTTC | CASSSSSGSSYNEQFF
. | once | TRBJ2-2 | TRBV6-1 | TGTGCCAGTTACAGGACAGTTAACACCGGGGAGCTGTTTTTT | CASYRTVNTGELFF
. | . | TRBJ2-6 | TRBV5-1 | TGCGCCAGCAGCGCCGCAGGGGAGGCTGGGGCCAACGTCCTGACTTTC | CASSAAGEAGANVLTF
TRBD1 | . | TRBJ2-1 | TRBV5-1 | TGCGCCAGCAGCTTGCTGGAACAGGGGGTTGATGAGCAGTTCTTC | CASSLLEQGVDEQFF
. | . | TRBJ2-5 | TRBV10-3 | TGTGCCATCAGCCGAACAGGACGAATGGAGACCCAGTACTTC | CAISRTGRMETQYF
. | . | TRBJ2-7 | TRBV9 | TGTGCCAGCAGCGGACCGGGACGGAGGGAGCAGTACTTC | CASSGPGRREQYF
. | few | TRBJ2-1 | TRBV19 | TGTGCCAGTAGTCCTACACACGGGGGCAATGAGCAGTTCTTC | CASSPTHGGNEQFF
. | few | TRBJ2-2 | TRBV18 | TGTGCCAGCTCACCACCGGGACAGAACACCGGGGAGCTGTTTTTT | CASSPPGQNTGELFF
. | . | TRBJ2-1 | TRBV7-8 | TGTGCCAGCAGCTTCATCCATGAGCAGTTCTTC | CASSFIHEQFF
. | . | TRBJ1-1 | TRBV19 | TGTGCCAGTAGTACCTACTCGGGTATTAACACTGAAGCTTTCTTT | CASSTYSGINTEAFF
. | . | TRBJ2-2 | TRBV7-9 | TGTGCCAGCAGCGCACAGGTTGGGGAGCTGTTTTTT | CASSAQVGELFF
. | . | TRBJ2-1 | TRBV18 | TGTGCCAGCTCACCTACGGACAGGGAGGGCTCCTACAATGAGCAGTTCTTC | CASSPTDREGSYNEQFF
. | once | TRBJ1-1 | TRBV7-8 | TGTGCCAGCAGCTTAGCCTCTGGGACTGAAGCTTTCTTT | CASSLASGTEAFF
. | . | TRBJ2-1 | TRBV6-4 | TGTGCCAGCAGCCCGGGACTCACCATCTCCTACAATGAGCAGTTCTTC | CASSPGLTISYNEQFF
. | . | TRBJ1-5 | TRBV30 | TGTGCCTGGAGTCCAGGGAGTAGCAATCAGCCCCAGCATTTT | CAWSPGSSNQPQHF
. | . | TRBJ2-1 | TRBV29-1 | TGCAGCGTCCGAGGGCGCGGGAAGGGGGAGTCCTACAATGAGCAGTTCTTC | CSVRGRGKGESYNEQFF
. | . | TRBJ1-5 | TRBV29-1 | TGCAGCGTTGAAGATAACGGCAATCAGCCCCAGCATTTT | CSVEDNGNQPQHF
. | . | TRBJ2-2 | TRBV6-1 | TGTGCCAGCAGTGAAAGGGGGGGCACCGGGGAGCTGTTTTTT | CASSERGGTGELFF
. | . | TRBJ2-5 | TRBV5-4 | TGTGCCAGCAGCTCCGATAGCTCTTCCGCTCAAGAGACCCAGTACTTC | CASSSDSSSAQETQYF
. | . | TRBJ2-1 | TRBV2 | TGTGCCAGCATCCAGCGCGGTCGGGAGCAGTTCTTC | CASIQRGREQFF
TRBD1 | . | TRBJ1-1 | TRBV10-3 | TGTGCCATCAGCGGACAGGGCTCTGAAGCTTTCTTT | CAISGQGSEAFF
. | . | TRBJ2-3 | TRBV5-6 | TGTGCCAGCAGCTTGAGAGGGGCAGATACGCAGTATTTT | CASSLRGADTQYF
. | . | TRBJ2-1 | TRBV29-1 | TGCAGCGTTGCGGGGAGGACAACCAATGAGCAGTTCTTC | CSVAGRTTNEQFF
. | once | TRBJ1-6 | TRBV27 | TGTGCCAGCGGGGAGACCCCATATTCACCCCTCCACTTT | CASGETPYSPLHF
. | . | TRBJ1-5 | TRBV7-8 | TGTGCCAGCAGCCCCCGATCCCATAGCAATCAGCCCCAGCATTTT | CASSPRSHSNQPQHF
. | . | TRBJ1-5 | TRBV9 | TGTGCCAGCAGCCGGACCGCCGTCAGCAATCAGCCCCAGCATTTT | CASSRTAVSNQPQHF
. | . | TRBJ2-1 | TRBV29-1 | TGCAGCGTTGAAGCGAGCGGCTCCTACAATGAGCAGTTCTTC | CSVEASGSYNEQFF
. | . | TRBJ1-4 | TRBV2 | TGTGCCAGCAGTGTTGGGACAAGAGGGGAAAAACTGTTTTTT | CASSVGTRGEKLFF
. | . | TRBJ2-1 | TRBV7-2 | TGTGCCAGCGCGTACAATGAGCAGTTCTTC | CASAYNEQFF
. | . | TRBJ1-5 | TRBV6-1 | TGTGCCAGCAGTGAAGCGCCCAGGGAGATGCTTCAGCCCCAGCATTTT | CASSEAPREMLQPQHF
. | once | TRBJ1-3 | TRBV7-8 | TGTGCCAGCAGAACAGGGACACCCGTCAAAGGTGGAAACACCATATATTTT | CASRTGTPVKGGNTIYF
. | once | TRBJ2-7 | TRBV27 | TGTGCCAGCAGTGCGGACGGATACTACGCCGAGCAGTACTTC | CASSADGYYAEQYF
. | . | TRBJ2-7 | TRBV29-1 | TGCAGCGTTGGTAGGGGGATCCACGAGCAGTACTTC | CSVGRGIHEQYF
TRBD2 | . | TRBJ2-7 | TRBV19 | TGTGCCAGTAGTGATATAGCGGGAGGGCCTTCCGAGCAGTACTTC | CASSDIAGGPSEQYF
TRBD1 | . | TRBJ2-2 | TRBV7-2 | TGTGCCAGCAGCTTAGTTAAGGGGGCGCGGAACACCGGGGAGCTGTTTTTT | CASSLVKGARNTGELFF
TRBD1 | . | TRBJ2-7 | TRBV27 | TGTGCCAGCAGCAGAACCAGGACACTGACAGGGGAGCAGTACTTC | CASSRTRTLTGEQYF
. | . | TRBJ2-1 | TRBV7-9 | TGTGCCAGCAGCGTCAGTTACAATGAGCAGTTCTTC | CASSVSYNEQFF
. | . | TRBJ1-1 | TRBV27 | TGTGCCAGCAGTCGACGGAGCCTCAACACTGAAGCTTTCTTT | CASSRRSLNTEAFF
. | . | TRBJ1-1 | TRBV6-6 | TGTGCCAGCAGTTACCGAGGGGTGACTGAAGCTTTCTTT | CASSYRGVTEAFF
. | . | TRBJ1-3 | TRBV30 | TGTGCCTGGGGGAGGTCTGGAAACACCATATATTTT | CAWGRSGNTIYF
. | once | TRBJ2-5 | TRBV5-4 | TGTGCCAGCAGCCTGGGGTCTTCGGGTCGGGAGACCCAGTACTTC | CASSLGSSGRETQYF
. | . | TRBJ1-2 | TRBV20-1 | TGCAGTGCTAGAGGAGATGGCTACACCTTC | CSARGDGYTF
. | . | TRBJ2-7 | TRBV25-1 | TGTGCCACCAAGGACTACCCTTCCTACGAGCAGTACTTC | CATKDYPSYEQYF
. | . | TRBJ1-5 | TRBV25-1 | TGTGCCAGCAGTGAATTGGGTGTGGATCAGCCCCAGCATTTT | CASSELGVDQPQHF
TRBD2 | . | TRBJ2-2 | TRBV4-1 | TGCGCCAGCAGCCAAGGGTCCCCGGGACTAGCGATGGGGGAGCTGTTTTTT | CASSQGSPGLAMGELFF
. | . | TRBJ2-3 | TRBV9 | TGTGCCAGCAGCGTAGCTTTACCGGGAGTTGGGGCAGATACGCAGTATTTT | CASSVALPGVGADTQYF